The 14 T cell receptor beta chains below come from one sample, sequenced in a study of blood T cell repertoires in COVID-19 (dated by TCRdb to 2018 to 2020). The library was prepared using the immunoSEQ multiplex PCR assay. TCRdb holds this immuneACCESS table with in-frame rearrangements only. Some clones are missing; in checked studies, unresolved V genes explain under half, and the rest has no known cause. The sample yields 85,000 to 130,000 clones; roughly 90% were counted once. The top ten clones comprise under 6.5% of the sample. Sequencing was done on a sample of peripheral blood. Receptor source: a human donor in a cohort sampled during active COVID-19.

This clone was seen once. The V call is TRBV4-2, the J call TRBJ2-7; 9 positions agree with TRBD1. This CDR3 comprises 15 residues. Looked up from germline, CDR1 is LGHNA and CDR2 is YNFKEQ. V lost 0 bases, J lost 7 bases, and 7 bases stayed unmatched. Here the CDR3 reads CASSQEWTGVREQYF. For the CDR3, the DNA is TGTGCCAGCAGCCAAGAGTGGACAGGGGTGAGGGAGCAGTACTTC.

This chain connects TRBV9 to TRBJ1-1, with D possibly TRBD1 on 5 matching bases. There are 13 residues in the CDR3. The V end lost 4 bases, the J end lost 4 bases, and 11 bases lay between the germline ends. Germline V gene data show CDR1 as SGDLS and CDR2 as YYNGEE. The CDR3 reads CASSLGGATEAFF. The CDR3 DNA sequence: TGTGCCAGCAGCCTTGGCGGGGCCACTGAAGCTTTCTTT.

The rearrangement links TRBV27 to TRBJ2-7, with TRBD2 matching over 7 bases. The CDR3 contains 17 residues. CDR1 and CDR2 (germline): MNHEY, SMNVEV (reference sequence). V shed 5 bases and J 5 bases; nucleotides not matched to a gene: 18. CDR3 loop: CASSPLLTAGVFHEQYF. The CDR3, as DNA: TGTGCCAGCAGTCCTCTCCTTACGGCGGGAGTATTTCACGAGCAGTACTTC.

The genes are TRBV4-2 and TRBJ1-1; tentatively, D is TRBD1 (6 bases). CDR1 and CDR2 from the germline V gene are LGHNA and YNFKEQ. V was pared by 3 bases and J by 6 bases, with 14 bases between. The CDR3 runs 14 residues. In nucleotides, the CDR3 is TGTGCCAGCAGCCACGAAAGGGGGAAACCTGAAGCTTTCTTT. Translation gives CASSHERGKPEAFF.

This sequence joins TRBV30 and TRBJ2-7, with D perhaps matching TRBD1 (5 bases). Germline V gene lookup returns CDR1 GTSNPN and CDR2 SVGIG (reference sequence). The V gene lost 2 bases and the J gene lost 0 bases, with 8 bases spanning the gap. The CDR3 is 13 amino acids. The CDR3 DNA is TGTGCCTGGAGTTCAGGGAACTCCTACGAGCAGTACTTC. This codes for CAWSSGNSYEQYF. The variable domain in full, completed from reference TRBV30 and TRBJ2-7, reads SQTIHQWPATLVQPVGSPLSLECTVEGTSNPNLYWYRQAAGRGLQLLFYSVGIGQISSEVPQNLSASRPQDRQFILSSKKLLLSDSGFYLCAWSSGNSYEQYFGPGTRLTVT.

This CDR3 is CASSQEGWRGPEHMSSYNEQFF. Written as DNA, the CDR3 is TGCGCCAGCAGCCAAGAGGGGTGGCGGGGGCCCGAACACATGAGCTCCTACAATGAGCAGTTCTTC. The chain carries TRBV4-3 and TRBJ2-1; D is perhaps TRBD2 (7 bases). Germline CDR1 LGHNA, CDR2 YSLEER. This CDR3 region has 22 residues. The V end lost 0 bases, the J end lost 0 bases, and 27 bases lay between the germline ends.

The gene calls are TRBV19 and TRBJ1-2, with D possibly TRBD1 on 5 matching bases. Germline V gene data show CDR1 as LNHDA and CDR2 as SQIVND (reference sequence). CDR3 length: 17 amino acids. The ends were cut back, 5 bases at V and 3 bases at J, with 22 bases in the middle. In DNA, the CDR3 is TGTGCCAGTAGTTTTCCGGACCTTGGACACCCTTACTATGGCTACACCTTC. Its translation: CASSFPDLGHPYYGYTF.

This chain joins TRBV5-8 and TRBJ1-4; a possible D gene is TRBD1 (6 bases). The V end was cut by 4 bases, the J end by 0 bases, with 19 bases between. The germline V gene has CDR1 SGHTS and CDR2 YDEGEE. The CDR3 is 18 amino acids. The CDR3 DNA reads as TGTGCCAGCAGCCGTACCAGGGGATCTGGAGCAACTAATGAAAAACTGTTTTTT. Protein sequence: CASSRTRGSGATNEKLFF.

The rearrangement joins TRBV7-9 to TRBJ2-7, with 16 bases identical to TRBD2. The CDR3 extends over 16 amino acids. Germline V gene sequence: CDR1 SEHNR, CDR2 FQNEAQ (reference sequence). The V segment lost 5 bases and the J segment 4 bases; nucleotides outside the gene matches: 5. The CDR3 protein is CASSQGLAGGLYEQYF. The DNA of the CDR3 is TGTGCCAGCAGCCAGGGACTAGCGGGAGGGCTTTACGAGCAGTACTTC.

CDR3 sequence reads: CASSFYRSRTLLNEKLFF. CDR3 DNA sequence: TGTGCCAGCAGCTTCTACAGGAGCCGTACCCTCTTAAATGAAAAACTGTTTTTT. The chain couples TRBV3-1 (or the pseudogene TRBV3-2) to TRBJ1-4; D perhaps matches TRBD1 (5 bases). V was trimmed by 5 bases and J by 5 bases, leaving 24 bases between them. CDR3 length equals 18 residues. Per the germline V gene, CDR1 is LGHDT and CDR2 is YNNKEL (reference sequence).

This clone showed up just once. This chain connects TRBV13 to TRBJ2-5, with 8 bases that match TRBD2. Germline lookup yields CDR1 PRHDT and CDR2 FYEKMQ (reference sequence). The V gene end was trimmed by 5 bases and the J gene end by 5 bases; junction bases not matched to a gene: 7. This CDR3 contains 14 residues. DNA for the CDR3: TGTGCCAGCAGCCTGGGTCGCGGGAGGGAGACCCAGTACTTC. This translates into CASSLGRGRETQYF.

This clone occurred once. The chain has TRBV6-2 or TRBV6-3 and TRBJ1-2; D gene unclear. V was cut by 5 bases and J by 7 bases, with 14 bases left in between. Germline V gene sequence: CDR1 MNHEY, CDR2 SVGEGT. CDR3 length: 13 residues. The CDR3, as DNA: TGTGCCAGCAGTCCGCAGACATTAGGTGGCTACACCTTC. Protein: CASSPQTLGGYTF.

The chain has TRBV7-9 and TRBJ1-1; D is perhaps TRBD1 (6 bases). The CDR3 has 16 amino acids. Germline-derived CDR1 and CDR2 are SEHNR and FQNEAQ (reference sequence). V shed 5 bases and J shed 1 base, with 17 bases lying between them. This CDR3 is CASSPNSGTQNTEAFF. The CDR3 DNA is TGTGCCAGCAGCCCCAATTCCGGGACACAGAACACTGAAGCTTTCTTT.

The V gene is TRBV6-5, the J gene TRBJ1-3; D remains ambiguous. Trimming stripped 5 bases from V and 0 bases from J, with 8 bases between. Germline V gene data show CDR1 as MNHEY and CDR2 as SVGAGI. The CDR3 is made up of 14 amino acids. The CDR3 protein is CASSSLSSGNTIYF. CDR3 bases: TGTGCCAGCAGTAGTTTGAGCTCTGGAAACACCATATATTTT.